This T cell receptor beta chain was captured by sequencing in a study of technical replicates of blood from a handful of donors. The CDR3 has 12 amino acids. CDR1 and CDR2 from the germline V gene are SGHNT and YYREEE (reference sequence). The V end lost 1 base, the J end lost 8 bases, and 7 bases lay between the germline ends. Sequencing used immunoSEQ multiplex PCR; TCRdb keeps in-frame clones, though not all of them. This sample has over 55,000 clones, with around 85% found just once. This chain joins TRBV5-4 and TRBJ2-1; D not resolved. Sequenced material: PBMCs. This receptor was identified in a human donor in good health. Some clones in this sample may be carry-over from other donors' samples. CDR3 amino acids: CASSLPLDEQFF. In DNA form, the CDR3 reads TGTGCCAGCAGCTTGCCCTTAGATGAGCAGTTCTTC.